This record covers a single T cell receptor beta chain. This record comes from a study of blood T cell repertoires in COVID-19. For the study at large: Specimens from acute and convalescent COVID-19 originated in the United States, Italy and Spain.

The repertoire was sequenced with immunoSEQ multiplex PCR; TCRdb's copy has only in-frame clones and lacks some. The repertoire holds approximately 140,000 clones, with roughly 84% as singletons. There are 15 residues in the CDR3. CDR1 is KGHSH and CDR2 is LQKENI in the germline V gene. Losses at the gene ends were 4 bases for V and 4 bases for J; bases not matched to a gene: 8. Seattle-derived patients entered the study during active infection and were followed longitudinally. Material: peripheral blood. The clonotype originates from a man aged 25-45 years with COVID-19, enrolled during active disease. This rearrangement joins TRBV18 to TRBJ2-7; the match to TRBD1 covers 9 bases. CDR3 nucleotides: TGTGCCAGCTCACAACCCGGGACAGGGAATTACGAGCAGTACTTC. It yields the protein CASSQPGTGNYEQYF.